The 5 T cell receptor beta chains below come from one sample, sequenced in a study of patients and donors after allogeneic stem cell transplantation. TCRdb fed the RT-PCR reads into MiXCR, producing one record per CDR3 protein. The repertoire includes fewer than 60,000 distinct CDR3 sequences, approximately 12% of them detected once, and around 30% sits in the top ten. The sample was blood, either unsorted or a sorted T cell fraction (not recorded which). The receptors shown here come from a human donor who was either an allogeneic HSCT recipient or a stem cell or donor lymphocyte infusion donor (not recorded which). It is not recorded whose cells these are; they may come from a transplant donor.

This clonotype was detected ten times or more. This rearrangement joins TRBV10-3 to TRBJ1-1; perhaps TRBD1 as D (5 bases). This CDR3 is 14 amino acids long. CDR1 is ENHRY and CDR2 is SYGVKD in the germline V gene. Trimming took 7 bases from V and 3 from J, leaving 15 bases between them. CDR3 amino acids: CAINPGGEYTEAFF. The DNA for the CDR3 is TGTGCCATCAACCCCGGAGGGGAATACACTGAAGCTTTCTTT.

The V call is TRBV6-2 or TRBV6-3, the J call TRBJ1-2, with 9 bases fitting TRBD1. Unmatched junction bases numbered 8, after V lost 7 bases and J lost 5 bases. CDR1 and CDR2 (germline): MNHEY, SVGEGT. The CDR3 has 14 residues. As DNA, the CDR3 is TGTGCCAGCACTCAACCTGGACAGGGGTATGGCTACACCTTC. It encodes CASTQPGQGYGYTF.

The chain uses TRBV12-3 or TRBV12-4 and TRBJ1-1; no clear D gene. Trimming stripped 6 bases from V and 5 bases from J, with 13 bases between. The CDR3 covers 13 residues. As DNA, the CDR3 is TGTGCCAGCAGCCCGAGGGAATATACTGAAGCTTTCTTT. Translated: CASSPREYTEAFF.

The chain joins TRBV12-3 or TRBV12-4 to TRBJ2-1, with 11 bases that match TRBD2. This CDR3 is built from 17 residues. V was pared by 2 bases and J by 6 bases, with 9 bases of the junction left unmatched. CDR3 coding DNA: TGTGCCAGCAGTTTAATTCGTCTAGCGGGAGGAACCAATGAGCAGTTCTTC. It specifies CASSLIRLAGGTNEQFF.

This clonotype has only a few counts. The CDR3 DNA reads TGCAGTGCTAGCTTCCTAGCGGGACCGGTCAATGAGCAGTTCTTC. Translation: CSASFLAGPVNEQFF. The chain combines TRBV20-1 with TRBJ2-1; TRBD2 matches 9 bases. CDR3 length equals 15 residues. Looked up from germline, CDR1 is DFQATT and CDR2 is SNEGSKA (reference sequence). The V and J ends lost 3 bases and 6 bases, in that order; junction bases with no gene match: 9.